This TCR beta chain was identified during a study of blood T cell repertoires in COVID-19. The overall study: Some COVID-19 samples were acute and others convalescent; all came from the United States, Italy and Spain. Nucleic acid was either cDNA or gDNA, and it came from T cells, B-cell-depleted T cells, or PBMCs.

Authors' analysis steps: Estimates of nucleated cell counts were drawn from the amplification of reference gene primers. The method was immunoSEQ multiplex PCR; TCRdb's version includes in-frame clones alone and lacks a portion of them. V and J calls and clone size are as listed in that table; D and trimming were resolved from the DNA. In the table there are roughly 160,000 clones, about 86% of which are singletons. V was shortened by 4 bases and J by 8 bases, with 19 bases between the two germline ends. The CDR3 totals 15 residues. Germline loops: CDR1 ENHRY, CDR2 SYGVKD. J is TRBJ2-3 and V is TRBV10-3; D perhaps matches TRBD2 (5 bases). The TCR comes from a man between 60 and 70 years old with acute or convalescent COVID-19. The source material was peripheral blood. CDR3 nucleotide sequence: TGTGCCATCAGTGCGTCCTCCACTGGGCGGGCTACGCAGTATTTT. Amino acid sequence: CAISASSTGRATQYF.